Sequencing of this TCR beta chain was carried out in a study of T cell changes during pregnancy in multiple sclerosis. Sequencing was performed with immunoSEQ multiplex PCR; in TCRdb, only in-frame clones are kept and a portion is missing. The table shows more than 65,000 clones, with roughly nine tenths occurring only once. Here the sequenced sample was peripheral blood, taken in the first trimester of pregnancy. The sequence came from a female donor with multiple sclerosis, enrolled in a pregnancy study.

In DNA form, the CDR3 reads TGTGCCAGTAGTATCCCCCGACAGGTTAGCAATCAGCCCCAGCATTTT. Encoded protein: CASSIPRQVSNQPQHF. This chain joins TRBV19 and TRBJ1-5; D perhaps matches TRBD1 (6 bases). V shed 3 bases and J shed 0 bases, with 12 bases lying between them. The germline CDR1 and CDR2 sequences are LNHDA and SQIVND (reference sequence). The CDR3 covers 16 residues.